Each of the 28 T cell receptor beta chains below was sequenced from the same sample in a study of blood T cell repertoires in COVID-19. Produced via immunoSEQ multiplex PCR; TCRdb's table is partial and in-frame only. Seen here are just over 45,000 clones, 85% to 90% observed once, and the top ten hold more than 4%. Specimen: peripheral blood. All receptors derive from a human donor in a cohort sampled during active COVID-19.

This clone showed up just once. This chain links TRBV6-5 with TRBJ2-5; 9 positions agree with TRBD1. Germline CDR1 reads MNHEY; CDR2 reads SVGAGI. The CDR3 is 16 residues long. V dropped 1 base and J dropped 5; count of bases not matched to a gene: 8. The CDR3 sequence is CASSYLTGGRGETQYF. The CDR3 bases are TGTGCCAGCAGTTACTTGACAGGGGGGCGCGGCGAGACCCAGTACTTC.

The V gene is TRBV2, the J gene TRBJ2-5, with no clear D. Trimming cost V 6 bases and J 7 bases, with 18 bases left between them. Per germline, CDR1 SNHLY and CDR2 FYNNEI. This CDR3 has 14 residues. CDR3 bases: TGTGCCAGCAGCAAAAATATGCGAGAGTTGACCCAGTACTTC. As protein: CASSKNMRELTQYF.

The chain carries TRBV28 and TRBJ2-7, with no clear D. The CDR3 extends over 15 amino acids. The ends were cut back, 3 bases at V and 0 bases at J, with 12 bases in the middle. CDR1 is MDHEN, CDR2 SYDVKM, per germline. Written as DNA, the CDR3 is TGTGCCAGCAGTTTCATACAAAGAAGCTCCTACGAGCAGTACTTC. Translating gives CASSFIQRSSYEQYF.

This clone was seen a handful of times. V gene TRBV11-3 combines with J gene TRBJ2-2, with D possibly matching TRBD1 (5 bases). This CDR3 has 15 amino acids. The germline V and J ends were trimmed by 3 bases and 2 bases, with 10 bases remaining between them. From germline, CDR1 is SGHNT and CDR2 YENEEA. The CDR3 loop is CASSFGHANTGELFF. DNA for the CDR3: TGTGCCAGCAGCTTTGGACACGCTAACACCGGGGAGCTGTTTTTT.

The J gene is TRBJ2-7, the V gene TRBV6-5; a possible D gene is TRBD1 (6 bases). This CDR3 has 15 amino acids. Deletions cut 7 bases from V and 2 bases from J, with 18 bases between. Germline CDR1 MNHEY, CDR2 SVGAGI. The CDR3 DNA reads as TGTGCCAGCACCTCGGGGACAAACTATCCCTACGAGCAGTACTTC. This gives the protein CASTSGTNYPYEQYF.

The rearrangement links TRBV2 to TRBJ2-2, with D maybe TRBD1 (6 bases). The V and J ends lost 6 bases and 4 bases respectively, with 21 bases between them. CDR3 length equals 17 residues. The germline CDR1 and CDR2 sequences are SNHLY and FYNNEI. The CDR3 DNA reads TGTGCCAGCAGAGCTCCAACAGGGTTGGCGAGCACCGGGGAGCTGTTTTTT. It yields the protein CASRAPTGLASTGELFF.

The chain couples TRBV30 to TRBJ2-7; TRBD1 might be the D (6 bases). CDR3 size: 15 residues. Germline V gives CDR1 GTSNPN, CDR2 SVGIG (reference sequence). The V and J ends lost 1 base and 2 bases respectively, with 15 bases between them. This CDR3 reads CAWSEQGEGPYEQYF. The CDR3, as DNA: TGTGCCTGGAGTGAACAGGGTGAGGGTCCCTACGAGCAGTACTTC.

The V gene is TRBV28, the J gene TRBJ2-5; D may be TRBD2 (6 bases). This CDR3 contains 14 residues. V was cut by 0 bases and J by 5 bases, with 10 bases left in between. The germline V gene has CDR1 MDHEN and CDR2 SYDVKM. CDR3: CASSLWGGSETQYF. For the CDR3, the DNA is TGTGCCAGCAGTTTATGGGGAGGCAGTGAGACCCAGTACTTC.

V usage is TRBV10-3 and J usage is TRBJ1-1; unclear D gene. CDR3 length equals 13 residues. CDR1 and CDR2 from the germline V gene are ENHRY and SYGVKD. V was shortened by 10 bases and J by 4 bases, with 16 bases between the two germline ends. The CDR3 is CATQLGVSTEAFF. The CDR3 DNA sequence: TGTGCCACCCAACTCGGAGTCAGCACTGAAGCTTTCTTT.

The chain recombines TRBV18 with TRBJ1-1; D may be TRBD1 (6 bases). Germline V CDR1 and CDR2: KGHSH, LQKENI. The CDR3 has 19 residues. Between the trimmed V and J ends, which lost 4 bases and 1 base, there was a span of 25 bases. The chain's CDR3 is CASSRLFYGTISTNTEAFF. The CDR3 coding sequence is TGTGCCAGCTCACGACTTTTCTACGGGACAATCTCCACGAACACTGAAGCTTTCTTT.

The chain has TRBV6-2 or TRBV6-3 and TRBJ1-2; D might be TRBD1 (6 bases). The germline CDR1 and CDR2 sequences are MNHEY and SVGEGT. V was clipped by 0 bases and J by 4 bases, with 12 bases between them. The CDR3 length is 15 residues. The CDR3 sequence: CASSYSSGTSYGYTF. The CDR3 region has the DNA TGTGCCAGCAGTTACTCATCCGGGACATCCTATGGCTACACCTTC.

In its sample, this clone was seen a few times. J is TRBJ1-6 and V is TRBV5-4; D perhaps matches TRBD1 (5 bases). The ends were cut back, 0 bases at V and 5 bases at J, with 9 bases in the middle. Looked up from germline, CDR1 is SGHNT and CDR2 is YYREEE (reference sequence). The CDR3 extends over 15 amino acids. CDR3: CASSLGQQNNSPLHF. The DNA of the CDR3 is TGTGCCAGCAGCTTGGGACAGCAAAATAATTCACCCCTCCACTTT.

This chain links TRBV21-1 with TRBJ2-3; the D call of TRBD2 is as the table states it, not checked on the DNA. TRBV21-1 is designated a pseudogene. The CDR3 runs 16 residues. CDR3 nucleotide sequence: TGTGCCAGCAGCAAAGGGCCTAGCGGGAGGGCGGATACGCAGTATTTT. It translates to CASSKGPSGRADTQYF.

The chain links TRBV4-2 to TRBJ2-3; D gene ambiguous. Trimming stripped 0 bases from V and 2 bases from J, with 6 bases between. Germline V gene sequence: CDR1 LGHNA, CDR2 YNFKEQ. This CDR3 contains 14 residues. DNA for the CDR3: TGTGCCAGCAGCCAAGATACGGTCACAGATACGCAGTATTTT. This sequence encodes CASSQDTVTDTQYF.

The chain is built from TRBV3-1 (or the pseudogene TRBV3-2) and TRBJ2-1; no clear D gene. CDR3 length: 14 residues. Germline V CDR1 and CDR2: LGHDT, YNNKEL (reference sequence). V was clipped by 5 bases and J by 5 bases, with 13 bases between them. CDR3 amino acids: CASSSITGNNEQFF. The CDR3 DNA sequence: TGTGCCAGCAGCTCCATTACGGGTAACAATGAGCAGTTCTTC.

For this clone: Other nucleotide sequences in the sample specify the same CDR3. The rearrangement uses TRBV11-2 and TRBJ2-7, with 9 nucleotides matching TRBD2. The CDR3 has 17 residues. Germline V gives CDR1 SGHAT, CDR2 FQNNGV. V trimming: 4 bases; J trimming: 4 bases; junction bases outside the gene matches: 14. The CDR3 is CASSSLKGLARNYEQYF. The CDR3 nucleotides read TGTGCCAGCAGCTCACTAAAAGGACTAGCGCGTAATTACGAGCAGTACTTC.

V and J are TRBV13 and TRBJ2-7; D unresolved. This CDR3 is built from 13 residues. Trimming took 4 bases from V and 3 from J, leaving 10 bases between them. The germline gives CDR1 PRHDT, CDR2 FYEKMQ (reference sequence). CDR3 protein: CASSSRADYEQYF. DNA for the CDR3: TGTGCCAGCAGCTCGAGAGCTGACTACGAGCAGTACTTC.

This sequence joins TRBV10-3 and TRBJ1-3; D perhaps matches TRBD1 (6 bases). With 3 bases removed from V and 0 bases from J, the gap between germline ends came to 9 bases. Germline V lookup: CDR1 ENHRY, CDR2 SYGVKD. There are 15 residues in the CDR3. The CDR3 sequence is CAISDSGVSGNTIYF. CDR3 coding DNA: TGTGCCATCAGTGATTCAGGGGTCTCTGGAAACACCATATATTTT.

This chain links TRBV6-2 or TRBV6-3 with TRBJ2-1; the D gene is possibly TRBD2 (6 bases). CDR3 size: 16 residues. Per germline, CDR1 MNHEY and CDR2 SVGEGT. V lost 2 bases, J lost 3 bases, and 14 bases lay in between. The CDR3 protein is CASSYHGTSHYNEQFF. CDR3 DNA sequence: TGTGCCAGCAGTTACCATGGGACTTCCCACTACAATGAGCAGTTCTTC.

CDR3 region: CASSEGLAGNEQYF. The CDR3 DNA reads as TGTGCCAGCAGTGAAGGACTAGCGGGAAACGAGCAGTACTTC. The J gene is TRBJ2-7, the V gene TRBV2; 11 bases fit TRBD2. Germline lookup yields CDR1 SNHLY and CDR2 FYNNEI. V lost 1 base and J lost 5; bases outside the gene matches: 1. The CDR3 has 14 amino acids. The whole variable domain, remainder taken from reference TRBV2 and TRBJ2-7, is EPEVTQTPSHQVTQMGQEVILRCVPISNHLYFYWYRQILGQKVEFLVSFYNNEISEKSEIFDDQFSVERPDGSNFTLKIRSTKLEDSAMYFCASSEGLAGNEQYFGPGTRLTVT.

The chain couples TRBV7-9 to TRBJ2-1; D is undetermined. The CDR3 extends over 13 amino acids. V was clipped by 5 bases and J by 6 bases, with 11 bases between them. The germline CDR1 and CDR2 sequences are SEHNR and FQNEAQ (reference sequence). CDR3 in DNA: TGTGCCAGCAGCCTACGGGTCGCCAATGAGCAGTTCTTC. Protein sequence: CASSLRVANEQFF.

This clone was seen a handful of times. This sequence joins TRBV5-1 and TRBJ1-3; 7 bases agree with TRBD1. The trim removed 5 bases at V and 0 bases at J, leaving 8 bases unmatched. CDR3 length: 16 amino acids. Germline V CDR1 and CDR2: SGHRS, YFSETQ. Written as DNA, the CDR3 is TGCGCCAGCAGTTCGACAGGGTATAGCTCTGGAAACACCATATATTTT. As protein: CASSSTGYSSGNTIYF.

The sample holds one count of this clone. V is TRBV27 and J is TRBJ2-7, with TRBD1 matching over 7 bases. The CDR3 is 15 amino acids. Germline CDR1 MNHEY, CDR2 SMNVEV (reference sequence). After removal of 10 bases from V and 2 bases from J, the junction contained 14 bases not matched to a gene. CDR3 region: CATGSLETGTYEQYF. In DNA, the CDR3 is TGTGCCACCGGTTCCCTTGAGACAGGGACCTACGAGCAGTACTTC.

This chain joins TRBV6-4 and TRBJ2-7, with D perhaps matching TRBD1 (6 bases). V lost 3 bases and J 2 bases, leaving 14 bases between the germline ends. The CDR3 consists of 15 residues. Germline CDR1 MRHNA, CDR2 SNTAGT. CDR3: CASSERRDTPYEQYF. In nucleotides, the CDR3 is TGTGCCAGCAGTGAACGCCGGGACACTCCCTACGAGCAGTACTTC.

The chain has TRBV21-1 and TRBJ2-7; the table's D gene call, TRBD1, was not cross checked with the DNA. TRBV21-1 is recorded as a pseudogene. The CDR3 contains 15 residues. The CDR3 DNA sequence: TGTGCCAGCAGCAACCCGGGACAGGGTTCCTACGAGCAGTACTTC. This sequence encodes CASSNPGQGSYEQYF.

The chain couples TRBV10-3 to TRBJ2-7, with 9 bases matching TRBD1. V was pared by 9 bases and J by 0 bases, with 9 bases of the junction left unmatched. Germline lookup yields CDR1 ENHRY and CDR2 SYGVKD. The CDR3 contains 15 residues. CDR3 sequence: CAMGQGFITSYEQYF. In DNA, the CDR3 is TGTGCCATGGGACAGGGTTTCATTACCTCCTACGAGCAGTACTTC.

This clone was seen only a few times. This CDR3 reads CASSPGTYEQYF. CDR3 nucleotide sequence: TGCGCCAGCAGCCCCGGGACCTACGAGCAGTACTTC. The rearrangement links TRBV5-1 to TRBJ2-7, with D tentatively TRBD2 (5 bases). Trimming pared 4 bases from V and 2 bases from J, leaving 7 bases between. Germline V gene lookup returns CDR1 SGHRS and CDR2 YFSETQ. The CDR3 is 12 residues long.

The V call is TRBV28, the J call TRBJ2-5; 13 bases are a match to TRBD2. The junction had 10 bases not matched to a gene; V was cut back by 5 bases and J by 4 bases. Germline V gives CDR1 MDHEN, CDR2 SYDVKM. The CDR3 has 17 amino acids. CDR3 nucleotides: TGTGCCAGCAGTACGAAAACTAGCGGGAGGGCCCCAGAGACCCAGTACTTC. Encoded protein: CASSTKTSGRAPETQYF.